This entry concerns a single T cell receptor (beta chain). Reverse transcription used roughly 0.45 to 1 ug RNA and random hexamers. The CDR3 of TCR beta was amplified by immunoSEQ multiplex PCR across 54 Vbeta and 13 Jbeta. TCRdb redid the calling of the immunoSEQ multiplex PCR reads with MiXCR, one entry per CDR3 protein. The sample records around 300,000 distinct CDR3 sequences, approximately 90% being singletons. TCR beta sequencing was performed on blood CD8+ and CD4+ T cells. The TEMRA cells underwent FACS enrichment, while the CD8+ and CD4+ T cells underwent negative isolation. The entry originates in a study of CD8 T cells in Susac syndrome. The ends lost 5 bases at V and 7 bases at J; junction bases unmatched: 8. CDR1 SGHTA and CDR2 FQGNSA come from the germline V gene. CDR3 size: 14 residues.

What was sequenced was CD4+ T cells from PBMCs. The rearrangement links TRBV7-2 to TRBJ2-7; 10 nucleotides align to TRBD2. This receptor was obtained from a human donor with multiple sclerosis. CDR3 sequence reads: CASSRAGGPREQYF. The CDR3, as DNA: TGTGCCAGCAGCCGAGCGGGAGGGCCTCGGGAGCAGTACTTC.